A selection of T cell receptor beta chains follows, all from one sample in a study of blood T cell repertoires in COVID-19. Sequencing was performed with immunoSEQ multiplex PCR; in TCRdb, only in-frame clones are kept and a portion is missing. The sample lists about 74,000 clones, around 86% seen once, with 29% in the top ten. Sequencing input: peripheral blood. These TCRs come from a woman aged 80 or older with active or convalescent COVID-19. CDR3s include the opening cysteine and the closing phenylalanine or tryptophan. D genes are given only for firm matches. Clone size is shown for a subset of rows, as once, few, many or a class of expanded clone.

J: TRBJ2-2; V: TRBV27; D: TRBD2; size: .; length: 15; DNA: TGTGCCAGCAGGGGGGGGTCTTGGGGCACCGGGGAGCTGTTTTTT; CDR3: CASRGGSWGTGELFF
J: TRBJ1-6; V: TRBV7-2; D: .; size: .; length: 15; DNA: TGTGCCAGCAGCTCACGTGGGGGGAATAATTCACCCCTCCACTTT; CDR3: CASSSRGGNNSPLHF
J: TRBJ1-2; V: TRBV3-1/TRBV3-2; D: .; size: .; length: 15; DNA: TGTGCCAGCAGCCAAGCAGGGGCCCATAACTATGGCTACACCTTC; CDR3: CASSQAGAHNYGYTF
J: TRBJ1-1; V: TRBV2; D: TRBD1; size: .; length: 16; DNA: TGTGCCAGCAGTGCGCTCAGGACAGGGACCGGCACTGAAGCTTTCTTT; CDR3: CASSALRTGTGTEAFF
J: TRBJ1-5; V: TRBV3-1/TRBV3-2; D: .; size: .; length: 13; DNA: TGTGCCAGCAGCCAAGAGCGCGATCAGCCCCAGCATTTT; CDR3: CASSQERDQPQHF
J: TRBJ2-6; V: TRBV21-1; D: .; size: .; length: 17; DNA: TGTGCCAGCAGCAAAGACAGGGAACCTTCTGGGGCCAACGTCCTGACTTTC; CDR3: CASSKDREPSGANVLTF
J: TRBJ1-5; V: TRBV18; D: .; size: .; length: 13; DNA: TGTGCCAGCTCATGGGGGGAAAGGCAGCCCCAGCATTTT; CDR3: CASSWGERQPQHF
J: TRBJ1-5; V: TRBV5-5; D: TRBD1; size: .; length: 14; DNA: TGTGCCAGCAGCCCCGGACAGGGGAACCAGCCCCAGCATTTT; CDR3: CASSPGQGNQPQHF
J: TRBJ1-4; V: TRBV20-1; D: .; size: .; length: 14; DNA: TGCAGTGCTAGTTTGGGGGCCTTCAATGAAAAACTGTTTTTT; CDR3: CSASLGAFNEKLFF
J: TRBJ2-7; V: TRBV5-1; D: .; size: .; length: 14; DNA: TGCGCCAGCAGCTTGCAAGGGGGGGGTTACGAGCAGTACTTC; CDR3: CASSLQGGGYEQYF
J: TRBJ1-4; V: TRBV6-5; D: .; size: .; length: 14; DNA: TGTGCCAGCAGTAACCGGGACTTCAATGAAAAACTGTTTTTT; CDR3: CASSNRDFNEKLFF
J: TRBJ2-7; V: TRBV7-3; D: .; size: .; length: 13; DNA: TGTGCCAGCAGCCCGGACATTGGCTACGAGCAGTACTTC; CDR3: CASSPDIGYEQYF
J: TRBJ1-2; V: TRBV6-5; D: .; size: .; length: 14; DNA: TGTGCCAGCAGTTACTCAGAAGGGGGCTATGGCTACACCTTC; CDR3: CASSYSEGGYGYTF
J: TRBJ2-1; V: TRBV28; D: .; size: .; length: 15; DNA: TGTGCCAGCAGTTTGACCCTGCGGCAGTACAATGAGCAGTTCTTC; CDR3: CASSLTLRQYNEQFF
J: TRBJ2-7; V: TRBV19; D: TRBD1; size: .; length: 14; DNA: TGTGCCAGTAAGCAGGGACAGGGGGCCTACGAGCAGTACTTC; CDR3: CASKQGQGAYEQYF
J: TRBJ2-2; V: TRBV6-2/TRBV6-3; D: .; size: .; length: 11; DNA: TGTGCCAGCAGTCTGACCGGGGAGCTGTTTTTT; CDR3: CASSLTGELFF
J: TRBJ2-7; V: TRBV7-9; D: TRBD1; size: .; length: 14; DNA: TGTGCCAGCAGCTATACGGGACAGGGGGACGAGCAGTACTTC; CDR3: CASSYTGQGDEQYF
J: TRBJ1-3; V: TRBV19; D: TRBD1; size: few; length: 16; DNA: TGTGCCAGTGAGGGGGCCCATTCAAACTCTGGAAACACCATATATTTT; CDR3: CASEGAHSNSGNTIYF
J: TRBJ1-5; V: TRBV3-1/TRBV3-2; D: .; size: .; length: 12; DNA: TGTGCCAGCAGCCAACGTAATCAGCCCCAGCATTTT; CDR3: CASSQRNQPQHF
J: TRBJ1-2; V: TRBV5-4; D: TRBD1; size: few; length: 15; DNA: TGTGCCAGCAGCATGGACAGGGTCCAGAGCTATGGCTACACCTTC; CDR3: CASSMDRVQSYGYTF
J: TRBJ1-1; V: TRBV5-1; D: .; size: .; length: 18; DNA: TGCGCCAGCAGCTCCGCAGGATCCTCCCGTTCAATGAACACTGAAGCTTTCTTT; CDR3: CASSSAGSSRSMNTEAFF
J: TRBJ2-3; V: TRBV7-2; D: .; size: .; length: 12; DNA: TGTGCCAGCAGCGAGAACACAGATACGCAGTATTTT; CDR3: CASSENTDTQYF
J: TRBJ1-1; V: TRBV30; D: .; size: .; length: 17; DNA: TGTGCCTGGACGGACTCCCTGCGTGGGTGGCGAAACACTGAAGCTTTCTTT; CDR3: CAWTDSLRGWRNTEAFF
J: TRBJ2-5; V: TRBV5-1; D: TRBD2; size: .; length: 14; DNA: TGCGCCAGCAGCGAGGGACTAGCGTCGGAGACCCAGTACTTC; CDR3: CASSEGLASETQYF
J: TRBJ2-1; V: TRBV7-7; D: .; size: .; length: 13; DNA: TGTGCCAGCAGCTTAGTTCTAGGCAATGAGCAGTTCTTC; CDR3: CASSLVLGNEQFF
J: TRBJ2-5; V: TRBV5-1; D: .; size: .; length: 14; DNA: TGCGCCAGCAGCTTGGACGGGGGCCAAGAGACCCAGTACTTC; CDR3: CASSLDGGQETQYF
J: TRBJ1-3; V: TRBV7-2; D: TRBD1; size: .; length: 16; DNA: TGTGCCAGCAGCACCAGGACAGGCAACTCTGGAAACACCATATATTTT; CDR3: CASSTRTGNSGNTIYF
J: TRBJ2-5; V: TRBV6-1; D: .; size: .; length: 14; DNA: TGTGCCAGCAGTGAGGGCGGGCAACAAGAGACCCAGTACTTC; CDR3: CASSEGGQQETQYF
J: TRBJ1-5; V: TRBV30; D: TRBD1; size: .; length: 14; DNA: TGTGCCTGGGAACCGGGACAGTCCAATCAGCCCCAGCATTTT; CDR3: CAWEPGQSNQPQHF
J: TRBJ2-1; V: TRBV9; D: TRBD2; size: .; length: 16; DNA: TGTGCCAGCAGCGACCCTAGCGGCAGCTCCTACAATGAGCAGTTCTTC; CDR3: CASSDPSGSSYNEQFF
J: TRBJ1-5; V: TRBV19; D: .; size: .; length: 16; DNA: TGTGCCACCATCCCTCCTGGCGGGGGCGGATATCAGCCCCAGCATTTT; CDR3: CATIPPGGGGYQPQHF
J: TRBJ1-5; V: TRBV19; D: TRBD1; size: .; length: 13; DNA: TGTGCCACCTCGACAGGGAGCAATCAGCCCCAGCATTTT; CDR3: CATSTGSNQPQHF
J: TRBJ1-1; V: TRBV10-3; D: .; size: .; length: 12; DNA: TGTGCCATACGGGGAGGTAACACTGAAGCTTTCTTT; CDR3: CAIRGGNTEAFF
J: TRBJ1-1; V: TRBV9; D: .; size: .; length: 14; DNA: TGTGCCAGCAGCCCTGCCACCCGGGACACTGAAGCTTTCTTT; CDR3: CASSPATRDTEAFF
J: TRBJ1-1; V: TRBV6-1; D: .; size: .; length: 14; DNA: TGTGCCAGCAGTTTCACAGGGCCCGACACTGAAGCTTTCTTT; CDR3: CASSFTGPDTEAFF
J: TRBJ2-7; V: TRBV28; D: .; size: .; length: 14; DNA: TGTGCCAGCAGTCCTTTGGGGGGGCGTCCTGAGCAGTACTTC; CDR3: CASSPLGGRPEQYF
J: TRBJ1-5; V: TRBV7-9; D: .; size: .; length: 14; DNA: TGTGCCAGCAGCTTGGGGCAGACCAATCAGCCCCAGCATTTT; CDR3: CASSLGQTNQPQHF
J: TRBJ2-5; V: TRBV5-6; D: .; size: .; length: 15; DNA: TGTGCCAGCAGCGCCCAGGGGGGCAGGATGGAGACCCAGTACTTC; CDR3: CASSAQGGRMETQYF
J: TRBJ2-4; V: TRBV29-1; D: .; size: .; length: 13; DNA: TGCAGCGTTGACGGAGGTACTAAAAACATTCAGTACTTC; CDR3: CSVDGGTKNIQYF
J: TRBJ1-6; V: TRBV7-9; D: .; size: .; length: 16; DNA: TGTGCCAGCAGCTTAGAAGGACAGTCCAATAATTCACCCCTCCACTTT; CDR3: CASSLEGQSNNSPLHF